This T cell receptor beta chain was identified in a study of blood T cell repertoires in COVID-19 (dated by TCRdb to 2019 to 2021). For the study in its entirety: Collaborator samples came from the United States, Italy and Spain and covered acute and convalescent phases of COVID-19. The prospective study material was composed of cDNA or gDNA derived from T cells, B-cell-depleted T cells, or PBMCs. Where HLA class I and class II types were available, the types were taken from metadata supplied by the sample provider, not from assay-based typing. The repertoires were released in a freely available public database intended as a resource for research on the immune response to SARS-CoV-2. A de-identified subject ID, COVID-19 status, age in years and sex were almost always included in the sample metadata. The samples were drawn from two sources: the first 160 participants of the ongoing ImmuneRACE study, and 1,000 to 1,500 subjects contributed by 6 global collaborators. Deeply sampled blood TCRbeta repertoires from subjects exposed to, actively infected with, or recovered from COVID-19 were included in the dataset.

The germline V end is reduced by 4 bases and the J end by 0 bases; junction bases left unmatched: 8. Taken from cysteine to phenylalanine, the CDR3 has 16 residues. Solely the CDR3 DNA is kept, with 48 bases framed from the first base. CDR1 and CDR2 (MDHEN, SYDVKM) derive from the germline V gene. Whole blood was collected in K2EDTA tubes by collaborating institutions according to the institutions' own protocols. Collaborator samples were shipped for TCRbeta analysis as frozen whole blood, isolated PBMCs, or DNA extracted from either sample type. Turning to this clone: Its cognate antigen has yet to be identified. Base qualities are not at hand, and no much larger clone is one base apart.

The immunoSEQ Assay, a bias-controlled multiplex PCR, was used to amplify TCRbeta CDR3 regions from genomic DNA. Under the source paper's analysis protocol: Nucleated cell counts per sample were estimated from amplification of reference gene primers within the assay. Sequence reads were collapsed and filtered to measure the absolute abundance of every unique TCRbeta CDR3 rearrangement. For each sample, productive Simpson clonality was calculated as the square root of Simpson's diversity index across productive rearrangements. Here the immuneACCESS table is served through TCRdb, limited to in-frame sequences with V and J called. Missing clones are a known gap in these copies; in checked studies unresolved V genes cover under half, and the rest lacks a known reason. V and J calls and clone size are as listed in that table; D and trimming were resolved from the DNA. Recorded for this sample are about 230,000 clones; over 70% of them occurred a single time. Together, the top ten hold 7.9% of the sample.

Results the study describes overall, beyond this receptor: How much clinical and demographic metadata was included differed by source and by participant, and the metadata was provided uncurated.

The receptor was derived from a woman of 80 years or more with acute or convalescent COVID-19. Sequencing was performed on peripheral blood. This receptor chain uses TRBV28 and TRBJ2-7; 8 of the junction bases match TRBD2. CDR3 region: CASSSPGLGNSYEQYF. The nucleotides are TGTGCCAGCAGTTCCCCGGGACTAGGGAACTCCTACGAGCAGTACTTC. Supplemented by the reference TRBV28 and TRBJ2-7 proteins around the CDR3, the complete variable domain is DVKVTQSSRYLVKRTGEKVFLECVQDMDHENMFWYRQDPGLGLRLIYFSYDVKMKEKGDIPEGYSVSREKKERFSLILESASTNQTSMYLCASSSPGLGNSYEQYFGPGTRLTVT.